This T cell receptor (beta chain) emerged from a study of T cell repertoires in cytomegalovirus infection. The germline V gene encodes CDR1 SGDLS and CDR2 YYNGEE. This CDR3 has 16 residues. V was pared by 3 bases and J by 6 bases, with 20 bases between. As to this clonotype: Its antigen is undetermined. The conserved phenylalanine or tryptophan normally closing the CDR3 is absent here, so this likely arose from a read error.

TCRdb processed the reads anew with MiXCR; each CDR3 protein has one entry. The sample holds 900,000 to 950,000 distinct CDR3 sequences, around a third seen once. The chain is built from TRBV9 and TRBJ2-3; D might be TRBD1 or TRBD2, each matching 5 bases. The receptor comes from a human donor in good health (CMV status not recorded). Some clones in this sample may be carry-over from other donors' samples. Sequencing was performed on cultured CD8+ T cells from PBMCs, taken from culture after CMV antigen stimulation. The CDR3 region has the DNA TGTGCCAGCAGCGCGACCTCAGGGAGAGGAGCGGATACGCAGTATTCT. Its translation: CASSATSGRGADTQYS.